These T cell receptor beta chains were read from a single sample in a study of CXCR3-negative and CXCR3-positive naive CD8 T cells. TCRdb reworked the 5' RACE reads into one entry per CDR3 protein, no DNA. The sample's table shows about 120,000 distinct CDR3 sequences. The material sequenced was naive CXCR3+ CD8+ T cells from blood. All receptors derive from a human donor in good health. Some clones in this sample may be carry-over from other donors' samples. CDR3s include the opening cysteine and the closing phenylalanine or tryptophan.

J gene: TRBJ2-2; CDR3 length: 17; V gene: TRBV6-6; CDR3 protein: CASSPIVGTVLGGELFF
J gene: TRBJ2-1; CDR3 length: 14; V gene: TRBV7-9; CDR3 protein: CASNEQGLYNEQFF
J gene: TRBJ1-5; CDR3 length: 15; V gene: TRBV10-3; CDR3 protein: CAISEGTDSNQPQHF
J gene: TRBJ2-6; CDR3 length: 18; V gene: TRBV18; CDR3 protein: CASPPREVTFSGANVLTF
J gene: TRBJ2-3; CDR3 length: 14; V gene: TRBV5-1; CDR3 protein: CASSLAFGADTQYF
J gene: TRBJ2-2; CDR3 length: 14; V gene: TRBV29-1; CDR3 protein: CSVEVSGNTGELFF
J gene: TRBJ1-1; CDR3 length: 14; V gene: TRBV5-6; CDR3 protein: CASSLGQGRTEAFF
J gene: TRBJ2-7; CDR3 length: 14; V gene: TRBV4-3; CDR3 protein: CASSQSGTGYEQYF
J gene: TRBJ2-5; CDR3 length: 13; V gene: TRBV6-1; CDR3 protein: CATRTGNTRTQYF
J gene: TRBJ2-7; CDR3 length: 14; V gene: TRBV4-1; CDR3 protein: CACSLDRGSYEQYF
J gene: TRBJ2-7; CDR3 length: 15; V gene: TRBV10-3; CDR3 protein: CAISEGDRSSYEQYF
J gene: TRBJ2-1; CDR3 length: 13; V gene: TRBV28; CDR3 protein: CASSLQGGYEQFF
J gene: TRBJ2-7; CDR3 length: 12; V gene: TRBV7-6; CDR3 protein: CASSLLDGEQYF
J gene: TRBJ2-1; CDR3 length: 14; V gene: TRBV7-2; CDR3 protein: CAGSSDGGVGEQFF
J gene: TRBJ1-2; CDR3 length: 14; V gene: TRBV5-5; CDR3 protein: CASSLGQGGYGYTF
J gene: TRBJ2-7; CDR3 length: 17; V gene: TRBV5-1; CDR3 protein: CASSWPLSGGAVYEQHF
J gene: TRBJ2-1; CDR3 length: 14; V gene: TRBV19; CDR3 protein: CASSTSGYRNEQFF